The 13 T cell receptor beta chains below come from one sample, sequenced in a study of T cell changes during pregnancy in multiple sclerosis. Clones were read by immunoSEQ multiplex PCR, and TCRdb kept only the in-frame ones, dropping some. Among approximately 41,000 clones listed, just under 95% were seen once. Specimen: CD4+ T cells from peripheral blood mononuclear cells, collected in the first trimester of pregnancy. Receptors originate from a female donor with multiple sclerosis, enrolled in a pregnancy study.

The chain recombines TRBV10-3 with TRBJ2-7; tentatively, D is TRBD1 (5 bases). V lost 0 bases to trimming and J lost 3 bases, with 15 bases between them. The V gene's germline CDR1 is ENHRY and CDR2 SYGVKD. This CDR3 is built from 16 residues. Here the CDR3 DNA reads TGTGCCATCAGTGAGTCGATAGGGGTCATAGTCTACGAGCAGTACTTC. Encoded protein: CAISESIGVIVYEQYF.

V and J are TRBV4-2 and TRBJ2-7; D is unclear. V was cut by 0 bases and J by 8 bases, with 11 bases left in between. CDR3 length equals 13 residues. Germline V CDR1 and CDR2: LGHNA, YNFKEQ. The CDR3 here is CASSQDQNQKQYF. CDR3 bases: TGTGCCAGCAGCCAAGATCAAAACCAGAAGCAGTACTTC.

The chain is built from TRBV5-6 and TRBJ1-6; a possible D gene is TRBD1 (5 bases). CDR1 and CDR2 (germline): SGHDT, YYEEEE. The CDR3 totals 15 residues. V was pared by 1 base and J by 7 bases, with 12 bases between. CDR3 protein: CASSLSTGWNSPLHF. The CDR3 region has the DNA TGTGCCAGCAGCTTGTCTACAGGATGGAATTCACCCCTCCACTTT.

This clone was picked up a small number of times. V and J are TRBV7-9 and TRBJ1-1; D may be TRBD1 (5 bases). Trimming took off 5 bases at V and 8 bases at J, with 12 bases between the two ends. The CDR3 covers 12 residues. Germline V gene lookup returns CDR1 SEHNR and CDR2 FQNEAQ (reference sequence). This CDR3 is CASSRLTEEAFF. The DNA of the CDR3 is TGTGCCAGCAGCCGGTTGACAGAAGAAGCTTTCTTT. Full variable domain (missing parts from reference TRBV7-9 and TRBJ1-1): DTGVSQNPRHKITKRGQNVTFRCDPISEHNRLYWYRQTLGQGPEFLTYFQNEAQLEKSRLLSDRFSAERPKGSFSTLEIQRTEQGDSAMYLCASSRLTEEAFFGQGTRLTVV.

This clone appeared once. In nucleotides, the CDR3 is TGTGCCAGCACACAGAGCACAGGGGTCTATGAGCAGTTCTTC. This sequence encodes CASTQSTGVYEQFF. The V call is TRBV6-1, the J call TRBJ2-1; 7 bases align to TRBD1. Germline assignment: CDR1 MNHNS and CDR2 SASEGT. This CDR3 is 14 amino acids long. Losses at the gene ends were 7 bases for V and 8 bases for J; bases not matched to a gene: 11.

J is TRBJ2-3 and V is TRBV16, with D uncertain. CDR3 length: 12 amino acids. V lost 5 bases and J 6 bases, leaving 9 bases between the germline ends. Germline lookup yields CDR1 KGHSY and CDR2 FQNENV. The CDR3 sequence is CASSLSVDTQYF. CDR3 coding DNA: TGTGCCAGCAGCTTATCGGTTGATACGCAGTATTTT.

V gene TRBV28 combines with J gene TRBJ1-1, with D maybe TRBD1 (5 bases). Germline V lookup: CDR1 MDHEN, CDR2 SYDVKM. This CDR3 is built from 15 residues. Trimming removed 8 bases from V and 4 bases from J, with 20 bases in between. The chain's CDR3 is CASGRNGGVGTEAFF. Here the CDR3 DNA reads TGTGCCAGCGGAAGAAATGGAGGGGTTGGCACTGAAGCTTTCTTT.

The chain uses TRBV7-2 and TRBJ1-2; TRBD1 matches at 8 bases. CDR1 is SGHTA and CDR2 is FQGNSA in the germline V gene. J was trimmed by 4 bases and V by 5 bases; bases with no gene match: 9. This CDR3 comprises 15 residues. CDR3 amino acids: CASSPGQVGVYGYTF. CDR3 sequence (DNA): TGTGCCAGCAGCCCGGGACAGGTTGGAGTCTATGGCTACACCTTC.

The V gene is TRBV5-4, the J gene TRBJ2-5, with TRBD2 matching over 8 bases. The germline V gene has CDR1 SGHNT and CDR2 YYREEE (reference sequence). The CDR3 runs 14 residues. Trimming cost V 0 bases and J 3 bases; bases outside gene matches: 1. In nucleotides, the CDR3 is TGTGCCAGCAGCTTGGACGGGAGGGAAGAGACCCAGTACTTC. Translating gives CASSLDGREETQYF.

The chain has TRBV27 and TRBJ1-1; D might be TRBD1 (5 bases). Germline CDR1 MNHEY, CDR2 SMNVEV (reference sequence). With 3 bases removed from V and 1 base from J, the gap between germline ends came to 9 bases. This CDR3 is built from 14 residues. DNA of the CDR3: TGTGCCAGCAGTTTCCACAGGTCGAACACTGAAGCTTTCTTT. It translates to CASSFHRSNTEAFF.

The chain recombines TRBV19 with TRBJ2-1, with D maybe TRBD2 (5 bases). V was trimmed by 7 bases and J by 0 bases, leaving 13 bases between them. CDR1 is LNHDA, CDR2 SQIVND, per germline (reference sequence). CDR3 length: 15 amino acids. CDR3 sequence (DNA): TGTGCCAGTACCCCGGACTTAAGCTCCTACAATGAGCAGTTCTTC. This translates into CASTPDLSSYNEQFF.

V and J are TRBV19 and TRBJ1-5; TRBD1 agrees at 8 bases. This CDR3 is 17 amino acids long. Germline CDR1 and CDR2: LNHDA and SQIVND (reference sequence). Trimming took 10 bases from V and 0 from J; bases not matched to a gene: 14. The CDR3 region is CATQPGQGVPSNQPQHF. The CDR3 region has the DNA TGTGCCACCCAGCCCGGACAGGGAGTTCCTAGCAATCAGCCCCAGCATTTT.

The gene calls are TRBV28 and TRBJ1-1, with D perhaps matching TRBD1 (6 bases). Germline V gives CDR1 MDHEN, CDR2 SYDVKM. Trimming removed 6 bases at V and 4 bases at J, with 15 bases between. This CDR3 comprises 14 residues. CDR3 region: CASRDSGTTTEAFF. CDR3 nucleotides: TGTGCCAGCAGAGATTCCGGGACAACCACTGAAGCTTTCTTT.